The entry that follows covers one TCR beta chain sequence. The data derive from a study of blood T cell repertoires in COVID-19. Whole-study context: Samples came from the United States, Italy and Spain, spanning acute and convalescent COVID-19. Sample material is recorded as cDNA or gDNA derived from T cells, B-cell-depleted T cells, or PBMCs.

In the source study's methods: Reference gene primer amplification yielded estimated nucleated cell counts. The assay was immunoSEQ multiplex PCR, and TCRdb's table has in-frame clones only and misses some. V, J and clone size are taken as reported in that table, and D and trimming were inferred from the DNA itself. Of around 480,000 clones listed, about 91% were seen once; the top ten hold over 10%. CDR3 length: 13 residues. The V gene end was trimmed by 9 bases and the J gene end by 7 bases; junction bases not matched to a gene: 9. Germline loops: CDR1 MNHEY, CDR2 SVGAGI. Seattle patients were enrolled while actively infected and followed longitudinally.

The receptor comes from a woman aged 45-59 years with COVID-19, enrolled during active disease. Sequences were obtained from peripheral blood. The rearrangement links TRBV6-5 to TRBJ2-1; TRBD1 matches at 7 bases. CDR3 in amino acids: CASTGTADNEQFF. The CDR3 nucleotides read TGTGCCAGTACCGGGACAGCCGATAATGAGCAGTTCTTC.